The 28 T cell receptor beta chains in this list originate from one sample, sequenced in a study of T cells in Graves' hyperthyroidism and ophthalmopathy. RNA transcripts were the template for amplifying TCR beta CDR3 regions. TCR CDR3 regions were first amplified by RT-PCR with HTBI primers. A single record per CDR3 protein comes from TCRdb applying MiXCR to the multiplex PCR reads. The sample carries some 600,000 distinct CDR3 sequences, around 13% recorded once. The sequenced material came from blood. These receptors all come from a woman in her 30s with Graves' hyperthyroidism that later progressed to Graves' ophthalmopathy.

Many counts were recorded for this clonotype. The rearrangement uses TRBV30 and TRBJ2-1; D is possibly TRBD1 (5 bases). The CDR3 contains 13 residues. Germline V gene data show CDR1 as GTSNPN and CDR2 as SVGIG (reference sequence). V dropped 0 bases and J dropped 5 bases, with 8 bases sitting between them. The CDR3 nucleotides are TGTGCCTGGAGTGTAGGCAGGGACAATGAGCAGTTCTTC. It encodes CAWSVGRDNEQFF.

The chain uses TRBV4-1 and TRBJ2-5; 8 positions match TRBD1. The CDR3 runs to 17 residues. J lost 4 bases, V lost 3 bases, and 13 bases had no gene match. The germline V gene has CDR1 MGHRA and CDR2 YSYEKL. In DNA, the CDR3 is TGCGCCAGCAGCCATTTGGCCAGGGGGCAAAACCCAGAGACCCAGTACTTC. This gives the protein CASSHLARGQNPETQYF.

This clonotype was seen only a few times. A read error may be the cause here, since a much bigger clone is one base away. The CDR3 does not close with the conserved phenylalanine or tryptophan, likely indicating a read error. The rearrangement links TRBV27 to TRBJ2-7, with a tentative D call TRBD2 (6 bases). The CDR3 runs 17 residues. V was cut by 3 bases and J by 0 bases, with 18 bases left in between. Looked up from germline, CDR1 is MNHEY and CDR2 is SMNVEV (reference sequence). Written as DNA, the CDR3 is TGTGCCAGCAGTTTGTTAGCAGGCGGGGAAAGCTCCTACGAGCAGTACCTC. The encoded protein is CASSLLAGGESSYEQYL.

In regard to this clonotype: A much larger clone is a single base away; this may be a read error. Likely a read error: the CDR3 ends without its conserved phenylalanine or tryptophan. The chain's CDR3 is CASSSSTRIYTGELFS. The CDR3 nucleotides read TGTGCCAGCAGCTCGTCGACTAGAATTTACACCGGGGAGCTGTTTTCT. This chain joins TRBV7-2 and TRBJ2-2, with D perhaps TRBD2 (6 bases). The ends were cut back, 4 bases at V and 3 bases at J, with 15 bases in the middle. CDR3 length: 16 residues. Per the germline V gene, CDR1 is SGHTA and CDR2 is FQGNSA.

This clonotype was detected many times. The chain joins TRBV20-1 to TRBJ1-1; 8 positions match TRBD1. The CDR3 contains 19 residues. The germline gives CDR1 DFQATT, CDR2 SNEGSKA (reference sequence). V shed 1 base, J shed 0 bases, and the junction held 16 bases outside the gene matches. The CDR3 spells CSARARGQGARVMNTEAFF. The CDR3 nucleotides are TGCAGTGCTAGAGCACGTGGGCAGGGGGCTCGGGTTATGAACACTGAAGCTTTCTTT.

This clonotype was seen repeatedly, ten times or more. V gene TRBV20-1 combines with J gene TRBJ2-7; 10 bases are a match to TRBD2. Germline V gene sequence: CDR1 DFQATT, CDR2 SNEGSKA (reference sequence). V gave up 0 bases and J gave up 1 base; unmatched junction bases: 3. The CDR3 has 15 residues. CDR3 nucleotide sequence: TGCAGTGCTAGAGATGGGACTAGCGTTTCCTACGAGCAGTACTTC. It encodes CSARDGTSVSYEQYF.

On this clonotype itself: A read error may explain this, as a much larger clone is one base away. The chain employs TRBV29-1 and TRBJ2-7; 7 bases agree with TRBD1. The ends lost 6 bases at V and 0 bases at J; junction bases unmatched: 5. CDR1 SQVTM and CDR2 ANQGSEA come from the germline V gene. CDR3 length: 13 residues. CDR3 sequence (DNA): TGCAGCGTAGGGGACAGCAGCTCCTACGAGCAGTACGTC. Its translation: CSVGDSSSYEQYV.

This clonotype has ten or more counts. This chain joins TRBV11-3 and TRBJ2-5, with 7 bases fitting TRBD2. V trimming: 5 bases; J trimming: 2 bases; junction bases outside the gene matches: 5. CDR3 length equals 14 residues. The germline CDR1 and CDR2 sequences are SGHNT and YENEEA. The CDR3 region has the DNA TGTGCCAGCAGCACCCGACTAGCTCAAGAGACCCAGTACTTC. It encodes CASSTRLAQETQYF.

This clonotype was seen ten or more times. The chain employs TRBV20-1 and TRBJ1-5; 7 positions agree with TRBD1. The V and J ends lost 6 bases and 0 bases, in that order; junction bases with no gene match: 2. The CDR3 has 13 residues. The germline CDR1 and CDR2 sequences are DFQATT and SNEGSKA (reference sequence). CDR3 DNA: TGCAGTGCGGCAGGGGGTAGCAATCAGCCCCAGCATTTT. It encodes CSAAGGSNQPQHF.

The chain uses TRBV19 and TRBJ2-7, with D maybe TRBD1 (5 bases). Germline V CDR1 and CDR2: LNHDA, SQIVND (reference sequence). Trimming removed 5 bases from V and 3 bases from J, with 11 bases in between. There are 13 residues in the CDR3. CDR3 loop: CASSFQGYYEQYF. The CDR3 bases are TGTGCCAGTAGTTTCCAGGGTTACTACGAGCAGTACTTC.

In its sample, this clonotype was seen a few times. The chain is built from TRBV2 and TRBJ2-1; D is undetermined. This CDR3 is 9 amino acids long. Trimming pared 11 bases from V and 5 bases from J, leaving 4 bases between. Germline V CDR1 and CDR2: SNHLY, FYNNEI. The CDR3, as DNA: TGTGCCTGCAACAATGAGCAGTTCTTC. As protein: CACNNEQFF. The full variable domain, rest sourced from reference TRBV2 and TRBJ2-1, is EPEVTQTPSHQVTQMGQEVILRCVPISNHLYFYWYRQILGQKVEFLVSFYNNEISEKSEIFDDQFSVERPDGSNFTLKIRSTKLEDSAMYFCACNNEQFFGPGTRLTVL.

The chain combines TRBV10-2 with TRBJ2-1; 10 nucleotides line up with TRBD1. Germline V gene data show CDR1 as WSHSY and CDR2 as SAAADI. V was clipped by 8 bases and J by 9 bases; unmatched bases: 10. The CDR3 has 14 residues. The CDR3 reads CASEPGTGVGEQFF. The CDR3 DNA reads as TGCGCCAGCGAACCCGGGACAGGGGTGGGTGAGCAGTTCTTC.

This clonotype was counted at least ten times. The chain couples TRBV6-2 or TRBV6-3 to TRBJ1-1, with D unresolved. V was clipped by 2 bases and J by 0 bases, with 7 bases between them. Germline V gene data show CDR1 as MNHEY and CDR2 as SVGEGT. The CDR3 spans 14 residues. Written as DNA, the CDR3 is TGTGCCAGCAGTTACGGGCAGCTGAACACTGAAGCTTTCTTT. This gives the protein CASSYGQLNTEAFF.

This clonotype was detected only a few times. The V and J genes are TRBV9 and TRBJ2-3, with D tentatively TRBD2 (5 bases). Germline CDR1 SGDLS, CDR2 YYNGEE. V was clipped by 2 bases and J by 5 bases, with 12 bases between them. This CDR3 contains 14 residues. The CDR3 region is CASSVGLGEDTQYF. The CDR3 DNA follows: TGTGCCAGCAGCGTTGGACTCGGGGAAGATACGCAGTATTTT.

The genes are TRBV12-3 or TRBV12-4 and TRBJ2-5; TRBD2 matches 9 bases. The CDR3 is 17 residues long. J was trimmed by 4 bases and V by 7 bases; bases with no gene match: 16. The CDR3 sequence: CASKTHLGLAGLETQYF. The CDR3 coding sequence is TGTGCCAGCAAAACTCATCTTGGGCTAGCGGGATTAGAGACCCAGTACTTC.

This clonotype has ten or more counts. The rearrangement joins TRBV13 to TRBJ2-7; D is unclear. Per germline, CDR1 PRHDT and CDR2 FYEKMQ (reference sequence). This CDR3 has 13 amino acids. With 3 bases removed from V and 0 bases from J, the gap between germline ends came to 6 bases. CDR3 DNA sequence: TGTGCCAGCAGCTTTGGGGACTCCTACGAGCAGTACTTC. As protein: CASSFGDSYEQYF.

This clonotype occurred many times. The DNA of the CDR3 is TGTGCCACCATTAACAGGGTCGGGACTGAAGCTTTCTTT. Its translation is CATINRVGTEAFF. The chain joins TRBV19 to TRBJ1-1; D perhaps matches TRBD1 (6 bases). CDR3 length equals 13 residues. V dropped 10 bases and J dropped 5 bases, with 17 bases sitting between them. Germline values: CDR1 LNHDA, CDR2 SQIVND (reference sequence).

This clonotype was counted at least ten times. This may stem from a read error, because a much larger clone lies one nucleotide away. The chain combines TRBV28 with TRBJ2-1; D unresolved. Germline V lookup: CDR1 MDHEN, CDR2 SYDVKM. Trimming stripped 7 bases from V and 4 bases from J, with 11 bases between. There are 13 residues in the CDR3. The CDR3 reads CASNFDRYNEQFF. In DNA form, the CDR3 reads TGTGCCAGCAATTTCGATCGTTACAATGAGCAGTTCTTC.

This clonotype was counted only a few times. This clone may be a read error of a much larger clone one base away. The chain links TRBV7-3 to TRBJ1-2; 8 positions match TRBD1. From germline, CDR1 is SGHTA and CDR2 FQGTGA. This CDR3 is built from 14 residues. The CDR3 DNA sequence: TGTACCAGCAGCTCCCCGGACAGGGTCTATGGCTACACCTTC. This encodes CTSSSPDRVYGYTF. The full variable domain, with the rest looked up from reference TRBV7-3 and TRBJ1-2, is GAGVSQTPSNKVTEKGKYVELRCDPISGHTALYWYRQSLGQGPEFLIYFQGTGAADDSGLPNDRFFAVRPEGSVSTLKIQRTERGDSAVYLCTSSSPDRVYGYTFGSGTRLTVV.

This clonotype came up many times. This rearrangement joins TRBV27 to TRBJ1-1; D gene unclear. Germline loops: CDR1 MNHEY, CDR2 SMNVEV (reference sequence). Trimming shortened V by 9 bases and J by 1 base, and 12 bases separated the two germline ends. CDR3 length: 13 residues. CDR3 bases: TGTGCCAGTACAAGAACAACGAACACTGAAGCTTTCTTT. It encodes CASTRTTNTEAFF.

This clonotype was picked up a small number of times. CDR3 sequence: CASSPIRGGSSYEQYF. The DNA of the CDR3 is TGTGCCAGTAGTCCCATCAGAGGCGGGAGCTCCTACGAGCAGTACTTC. The V gene is TRBV19, the J gene TRBJ2-7, with TRBD2 identical over 7 bases. V shed 5 bases and J 0 bases; nucleotides not matched to a gene: 10. The CDR3 consists of 16 residues. CDR1 is LNHDA, CDR2 SQIVND, per germline (reference sequence).

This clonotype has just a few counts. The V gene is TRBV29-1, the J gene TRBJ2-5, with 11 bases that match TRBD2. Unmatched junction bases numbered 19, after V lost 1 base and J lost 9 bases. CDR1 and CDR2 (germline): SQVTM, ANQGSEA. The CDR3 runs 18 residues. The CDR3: CSVEVTYGREGLAVPQYF. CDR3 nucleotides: TGCAGCGTTGAAGTTACCTACGGCAGGGAGGGACTAGCGGTCCCCCAGTACTTC. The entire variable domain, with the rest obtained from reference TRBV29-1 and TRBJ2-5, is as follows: SAVISQKPSRDICQRGTSLTIQCQVDSQVTMMFWYRQQPGQSLTLIATANQGSEATYESGFVIDKFPISRPNLTFSTLTVSNMSPEDSSIYLCSVEVTYGREGLAVPQYFGPGTRLLVL.

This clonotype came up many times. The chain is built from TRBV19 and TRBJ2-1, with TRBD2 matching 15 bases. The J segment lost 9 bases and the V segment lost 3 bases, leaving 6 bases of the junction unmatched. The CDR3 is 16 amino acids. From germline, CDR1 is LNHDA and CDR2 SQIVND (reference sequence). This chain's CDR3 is CASSMGLAGGFVEQFF. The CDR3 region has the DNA TGTGCCAGTAGTATGGGACTAGCGGGAGGTTTTGTTGAGCAGTTCTTC.

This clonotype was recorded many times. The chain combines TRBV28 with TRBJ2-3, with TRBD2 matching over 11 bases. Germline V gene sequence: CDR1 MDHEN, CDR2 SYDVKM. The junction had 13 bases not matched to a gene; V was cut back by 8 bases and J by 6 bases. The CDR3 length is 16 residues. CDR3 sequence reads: CASLLNSGREGDTQYF. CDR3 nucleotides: TGTGCCAGCCTTCTCAATAGCGGGAGGGAGGGGGATACGCAGTATTTT.

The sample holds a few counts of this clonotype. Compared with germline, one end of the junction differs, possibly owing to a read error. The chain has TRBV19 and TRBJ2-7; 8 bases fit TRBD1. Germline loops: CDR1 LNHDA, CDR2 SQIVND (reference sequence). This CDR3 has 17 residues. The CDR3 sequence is CASTIAYGTGGTYEQYF. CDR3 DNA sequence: TGTGCCAGTACTATAGCATATGGAACAGGGGGAACCTACGAGCAGTACTTC.

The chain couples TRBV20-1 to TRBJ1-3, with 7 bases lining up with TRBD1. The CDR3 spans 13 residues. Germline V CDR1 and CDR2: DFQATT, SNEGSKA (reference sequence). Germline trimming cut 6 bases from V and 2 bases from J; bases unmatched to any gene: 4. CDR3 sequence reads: CSAATGTGNTIYF. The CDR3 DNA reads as TGCAGTGCCGCGACAGGGACTGGAAACACCATATATTTT.

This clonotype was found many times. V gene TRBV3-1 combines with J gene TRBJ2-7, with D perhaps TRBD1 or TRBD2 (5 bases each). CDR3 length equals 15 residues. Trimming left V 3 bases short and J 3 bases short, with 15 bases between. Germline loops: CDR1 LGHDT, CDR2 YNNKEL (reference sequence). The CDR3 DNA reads TGTGCCAGCAGCCACAGCACCGGGACCCTCTACGAGCAGTACTTC. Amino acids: CASSHSTGTLYEQYF.

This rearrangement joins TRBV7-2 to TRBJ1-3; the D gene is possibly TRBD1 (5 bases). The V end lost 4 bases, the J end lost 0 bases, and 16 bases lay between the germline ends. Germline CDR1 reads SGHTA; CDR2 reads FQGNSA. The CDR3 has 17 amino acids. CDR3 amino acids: CASSSWGGSSSGNTIYF. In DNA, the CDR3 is TGTGCCAGCAGCTCCTGGGGGGGGTCTAGCTCTGGAAACACCATATATTTT.